This T cell receptor (beta chain) was sequenced during a study of metastatic and nonmetastatic thyroid tumors. Across the study: Where malignant and benign thyroid patients were concerned, repertoires were compared across blood and tumor or nodule tissue. Study-wide findings and caveats: Versus benign nodules, malignant thyroid tumors reportedly had significantly higher TCR beta diversity, in blood and tumor.

Among the patients, none had received any treatment before thyroid surgery. This clone has ten or more counts. The target antigen is unknown. With MiXCR, TCRdb called clones anew from the PCR reads. The sample records over 15,000 clones, roughly 26% being singletons. Trimming pared 4 bases from V and 1 base from J, leaving 1 base between. The germline CDR1 and CDR2 sequences are KGHSH and LQKENI. The CDR3 totals 11 residues. The V call is TRBV18, the J call TRBJ2-5; no definite D call. The sequenced material came from tumor tissue. The sequence derives from a female donor with papillary thyroid cancer or a benign thyroid nodule (not recorded which). Some clones in this sample may be carry-over from other donors' samples. CDR3 sequence: CASSRQETQYF. CDR3 DNA sequence: TGTGCCAGCTCACGCCAAGAGACCCAGTACTTC.